This T cell receptor beta chain was captured by sequencing in a study of T cells after yellow fever vaccination. This clonotype came up many times. TCRdb fed the 5' RACE reads into MiXCR, producing one record per CDR3 protein. The sample consists of 230,000 or so distinct CDR3 sequences, more than 3.5% of them appearing once. The J segment lost 4 bases and the V segment lost 6 bases, leaving 6 bases of the junction unmatched. This CDR3 contains 14 residues. CDR1 is MNHEY, CDR2 SMNVEV, per germline (reference sequence). Sequenced material: PBMCs, taken 15 days after the yellow fever booster vaccination. This TCR derives from a man younger than 35 who received the YFV17D yellow fever vaccine. V is TRBV27 and J is TRBJ2-1, with TRBD2 matching over 7 bases. The CDR3 reads CASSIVSGYNEQFF. DNA for the CDR3: TGTGCCAGCAGCATCGTTAGCGGGTACAATGAGCAGTTCTTC.